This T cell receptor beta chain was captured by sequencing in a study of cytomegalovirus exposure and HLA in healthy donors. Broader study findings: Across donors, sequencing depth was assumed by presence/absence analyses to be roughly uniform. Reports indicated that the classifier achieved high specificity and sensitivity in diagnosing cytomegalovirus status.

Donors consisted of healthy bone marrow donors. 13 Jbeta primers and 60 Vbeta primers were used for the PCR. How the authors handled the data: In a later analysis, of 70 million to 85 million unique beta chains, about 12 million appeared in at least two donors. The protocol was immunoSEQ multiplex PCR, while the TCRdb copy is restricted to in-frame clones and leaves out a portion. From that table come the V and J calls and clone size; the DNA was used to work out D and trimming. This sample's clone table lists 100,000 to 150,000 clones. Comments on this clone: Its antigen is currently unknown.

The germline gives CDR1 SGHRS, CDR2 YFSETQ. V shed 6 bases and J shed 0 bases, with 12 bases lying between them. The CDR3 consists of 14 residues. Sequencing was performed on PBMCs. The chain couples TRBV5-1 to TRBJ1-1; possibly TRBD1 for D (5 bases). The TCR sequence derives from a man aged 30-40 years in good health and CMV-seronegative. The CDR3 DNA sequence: TGCGCCAGCAACGGGGAGGGGATGAACACTGAAGCTTTCTTT. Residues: CASNGEGMNTEAFF. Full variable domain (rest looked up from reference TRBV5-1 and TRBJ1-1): KAGVTQTPRYLIKTRGQQVTLSCSPISGHRSVSWYQQTPGQGLQFLFEYFSETQRNKGNFPGRFSGRQFSNSRSEMNVSTLELGDSALYLCASNGEGMNTEAFFGQGTRLTVV.